This TCR beta chain was sequenced in a study of TIL therapy for anti-PD-1-resistant metastatic lung cancer. As for the study in general: Tumors had a median PD-L1 proportion score of less than 6.5%. Half of patients were current or former smokers.

Time point of the sample: pre-treatment sample, taken before nivolumab and TIL therapy. Stage 4 NSCLC adults joined between October 2017 and January 2020. J lost 3 bases, V lost 4 bases, and 7 bases had no gene match. CDR1 and CDR2 (germline): SGHDT, YYEEEE. The CDR3 loop spans 16 amino acids. The libraries were made with immunoSEQ v3. Survey-level samples got roughly 1.9 million read pairs; deep-level samples got 5-6 million. Method: immunoSEQ multiplex PCR; TCRdb's copy keeps in-frame clones and lacks some. Here the sample spans more than 35,000 clones, around four fifths being singletons. The rearrangement links TRBV5-6 to TRBJ1-4; 9 bases map to TRBD1. Material: blood, obtained at baseline. The sequence derives from a person between 30 and 79 years old with non-small cell lung cancer. CDR3 amino acids: CASSAGDRVPNEKLFF. The CDR3 DNA reads as TGTGCCAGCAGCGCCGGGGACAGGGTGCCTAATGAAAAACTGTTTTTT.